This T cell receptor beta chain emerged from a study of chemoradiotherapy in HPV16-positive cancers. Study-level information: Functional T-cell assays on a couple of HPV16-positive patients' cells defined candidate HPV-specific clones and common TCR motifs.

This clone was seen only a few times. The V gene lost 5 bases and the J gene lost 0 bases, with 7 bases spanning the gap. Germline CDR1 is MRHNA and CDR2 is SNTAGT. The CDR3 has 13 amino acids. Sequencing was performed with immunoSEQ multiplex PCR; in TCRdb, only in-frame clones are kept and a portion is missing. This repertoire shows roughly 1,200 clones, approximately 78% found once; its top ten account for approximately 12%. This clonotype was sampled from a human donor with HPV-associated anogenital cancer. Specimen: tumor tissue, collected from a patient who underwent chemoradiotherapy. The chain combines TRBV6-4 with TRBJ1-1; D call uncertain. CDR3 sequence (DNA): TGTGCCAGCAGTTCCGAGATGAACACTGAAGCTTTCTTT. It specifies CASSSEMNTEAFF.